Listed below are T cell receptor beta chains from one sample, sequenced in a study of T cells in Graves' hyperthyroidism and ophthalmopathy. TCRdb passed the multiplex PCR reads through MiXCR, listing each CDR3 protein once. The sample holds approximately 610,000 distinct CDR3 sequences; about 15% are singletons and the top ten take roughly 4.5%. Sequencing was performed on blood. The origin of the receptors is a middle-aged woman with Graves' ophthalmopathy. CDR3s include the opening cysteine and the closing phenylalanine or tryptophan. Fields, in order: clone size, J gene, V gene, D gene, CDR3 protein, CDR3 DNA. A D gene is named only where the DNA matches it firmly. Clone sizes are given selectively: once, few, many, or a class where the clone is expanded.

many TRBJ1-1 TRBV20-1 . CSARSGGQPPFWDTEAFF TGCAGTGCTAGATCGGGGGGCCAACCACCTTTCTGGGACACTGAAGCTTTCTTT
many TRBJ2-7 TRBV19 . CATDGGLEQYF TGTGCCACCGATGGGGGACTCGAGCAGTACTTC
many TRBJ1-2 TRBV28 TRBD1 CASSALLTGLGGYTF TGTGCCAGCAGTGCCCTCCTGACAGGGCTGGGTGGCTACACCTTC
many TRBJ2-2 TRBV2 TRBD2 CAIGRESRTGELFF TGTGCCATAGGGCGGGAGAGTCGGACCGGGGAGCTGTTTTTT
many TRBJ1-2 TRBV2 . CASSETWDYGYTF TGTGCCAGCAGTGAGACCTGGGACTATGGCTACACCTTC
. TRBJ2-5 TRBV20-1 TRBD2 CSAHLAGSYGTQYF TGCAGTGCTCACCTAGCGGGTTCATATGGGACCCAGTACTTC
. TRBJ2-2 TRBV7-4 . CASHSPTDPRGIRGTNTGELFF TGTGCCAGCCATAGCCCGACCGACCCGAGGGGTATTCGGGGGACGAACACCGGGGAGCTGTTTTTT
many TRBJ1-2 TRBV29-1 . CSVLDSYGYTF TGCAGCGTCCTGGACAGCTATGGCTACACCTTC
many TRBJ2-1 TRBV6-1 TRBD2 CASSQRVGSSGNFYNEQFF TGTGCCAGCAGTCAACGCGTGGGGAGTAGCGGGAATTTCTACAATGAGCAGTTCTTC
few TRBJ1-2 TRBV19 . CASSIGHRSYGYTF TGTGCCAGTAGTATAGGTCACAGGAGTTATGGCTACACCTTC
many TRBJ1-1 TRBV7-2 TRBD1 CASSLQGAGHTEAFF TGTGCCAGCAGCCTACAGGGGGCAGGACACACTGAAGCTTTCTTT
many TRBJ2-7 TRBV30 . CAWSGQGKQYF TGTGCCTGGAGTGGGCAGGGGAAGCAGTACTTC
few TRBJ2-7 TRBV11-2 . CASSPPTHWDEQYF TGTGCCAGCAGCCCTCCGACACACTGGGACGAGCAGTACTTC
many TRBJ2-7 TRBV27 . CASSLTSSAYEQYF TGTGCCAGCAGTTTAACCAGCTCGGCCTACGAGCAGTACTTC
once TRBJ1-2 TRBV12-5 . CASGLVRAALYGYTF TGTGCTAGTGGTTTGGTACGGGCAGCACTCTATGGCTACACCTTC
few TRBJ1-2 TRBV15 TRBD1 CATSRVDREGYGYTF TGTGCCACCAGCAGAGTCGACAGGGAGGGTTATGGCTACACCTTC
many TRBJ2-7 TRBV10-3 . CAISVQGGSMGEQYF TGTGCCATCAGTGTTCAGGGCGGCAGTATGGGCGAGCAGTACTTC
many TRBJ1-1 TRBV29-1 TRBD1 CSAEGQQNTEAFF TGCAGCGCTGAGGGACAGCAGAACACTGAAGCTTTCTTT
few TRBJ2-7 TRBV29-1 . CSAGSMAGSYEQYF TGCAGCGCCGGGTCGATGGCCGGCTCCTACGAGCAGTACTTC
many TRBJ2-7 TRBV12-5 . CASGSPPYEQYF TGTGCTAGTGGTTCCCCCCCCTACGAGCAGTACTTC
many TRBJ2-3 TRBV19 TRBD2 CASSTGRGILADTQYF TGTGCCAGTAGTACCGGGCGGGGGATTTTAGCAGATACGCAGTATTTT
many TRBJ2-7 TRBV20-1 TRBD1 CSAIPGGFHEQYF TGCAGTGCCATCCCAGGGGGCTTCCACGAGCAGTACTTC
many TRBJ2-7 TRBV7-3 TRBD1 CASSFLKQLGQGPYEQYF TGTGCCAGCAGCTTTCTTAAGCAATTAGGACAGGGACCCTACGAGCAGTACTTC
many TRBJ2-2 TRBV28 . CASSSTVGRGRTKNTGELFF TGTGCCAGCAGTTCCACCGTGGGGCGGGGGCGAACCAAAAACACCGGGGAGCTGTTTTTT
many TRBJ2-7 TRBV28 . CASRINYEQYF TGTGCCAGCAGAATAAACTACGAGCAGTACTTC
many TRBJ2-7 TRBV30 TRBD2 CAWSRRGLAGVNEQYF TGTGCCTGGAGTAGGCGCGGGCTAGCGGGAGTTAACGAGCAGTACTTC
. TRBJ1-5 TRBV6-2/TRBV6-3 TRBD1 CASTPDRAQPQHF TGTGCCAGCACTCCCGACAGGGCTCAGCCCCAGCATTTT
many TRBJ1-2 TRBV30 . CAWSKQGREASGYTF TGTGCCTGGAGTAAGCAGGGGCGGGAGGCCTCTGGCTACACCTTC
few TRBJ2-7 TRBV28 TRBD1 CASQGTVYEQYF TGTGCCAGCCAGGGGACAGTCTACGAGCAGTACTTC
. TRBJ1-1 TRBV6-1 TRBD1 CASSAQMGQGGPEAFF TGTGCCAGCAGTGCTCAAATGGGACAGGGAGGCCCTGAAGCTTTCTTT
. TRBJ2-7 TRBV7-3 . CASSSSASSYEQYF TGTGCCAGCAGCTCGTCAGCCAGCTCCTACGAGCAGTACTTC
once TRBJ2-2 TRBV6-2/TRBV6-3 . CASTDLEPGPTGELFF TGTGCCAGCACTGACCTGGAGCCGGGGCCCACCGGGGAGCTGTTTTTT
few TRBJ2-5 TRBV10-3 . CAISESWETQYF TGTGCCATCAGTGAGTCATGGGAGACCCAGTACTTC
few TRBJ1-2 TRBV11-2 . CASSLVARLGDGYTF TGTGCCAGCAGCTTAGTTGCCCGCCTTGGGGATGGCTACACCTTC
many TRBJ2-5 TRBV6-2/TRBV6-3 TRBD2 CASRLGLADQETQYF TGTGCCAGCAGACTGGGACTAGCGGATCAAGAGACCCAGTACTTC
few TRBJ2-7 TRBV30 . CAWSVIGVGEQYF TGTGCCTGGAGTGTAATCGGGGTTGGCGAGCAGTACTTC
many TRBJ1-1 TRBV28 TRBD1 CASSIRDSFLNTEAFF TGTGCCAGCAGTATCCGGGACAGTTTTTTGAACACTGAAGCTTTCTTT
many TRBJ1-5 TRBV12-3/TRBV12-4 . CASKGYGSNQPQHF TGTGCCAGCAAGGGGTACGGTAGCAATCAGCCCCAGCATTTT
many TRBJ2-7 TRBV20-1 TRBD2 CSGVAGRNYEQYF TGCAGTGGTGTAGCGGGAAGGAACTACGAGCAGTACTTC
. TRBJ2-7 TRBV7-9 . CASSLESRVYEQYF TGTGCCAGCAGCTTAGAAAGCAGAGTCTACGAGCAGTACTTC
. TRBJ2-7 TRBV6-5 . CASSYQQDYEQYF TGTGCCAGCAGTTACCAACAGGACTACGAGCAGTACTTC
many TRBJ1-1 TRBV3-1 TRBD1 CASSPQGAKAAFF TGTGCCAGCAGCCCGCAGGGGGCTAAAGCGGCTTTCTTT
. TRBJ2-5 TRBV28 . CASNLDPRGETQYF TGTGCCAGCAATCTTGACCCCCGCGGGGAGACCCAGTACTTC
. TRBJ2-5 TRBV6-1 . CASSDGPGETQYF TGTGCCAGCAGTGATGGGCCAGGAGAGACCCAGTACTTC
many TRBJ1-1 TRBV9 . CASSTDGNLNTEAFF TGTGCCAGCAGCACAGACGGTAACCTGAACACTGAAGCTTTCTTT
many TRBJ2-7 TRBV27 TRBD2 CASRRLAGLSYEQYF TGTGCCAGCAGAAGACTAGCGGGCCTATCCTACGAGCAGTACTTC
many TRBJ2-1 TRBV30 TRBD1 CAWSRQGNEQFF TGTGCCTGGAGTAGACAGGGGAATGAGCAGTTCTTC
many TRBJ1-5 TRBV15 TRBD1 CATSRVFDRVGQPQHF TGTGCCACCAGCAGAGTCTTCGACAGGGTGGGTCAGCCCCAGCATTTT
many TRBJ2-7 TRBV18 . CASQDAGLYEQYF TGTGCCAGCCAGGATGCAGGGCTGTACGAGCAGTACTTC
. TRBJ1-1 TRBV30 TRBD1 CAWREQGPNTEAFF TGTGCCTGGAGGGAACAGGGGCCGAACACTGAAGCTTTCTTT
many TRBJ2-7 TRBV12-3/TRBV12-4 . CASRKTGRYEQYF TGTGCCAGCAGAAAGACCGGGCGCTACGAGCAGTACTTC
few TRBJ2-2 TRBV30 TRBD2 CAWIPGLAGLNTGELFF TGTGCCTGGATCCCGGGACTAGCGGGTCTTAACACCGGGGAGCTGTTTTTT
. TRBJ1-2 TRBV20-1 . CSARIPPYGYTF TGCAGTGCTAGGATCCCACCCTATGGCTACACCTTC
many TRBJ2-5 TRBV6-5 . CASSYSLKETQYF TGTGCCAGCAGTTACTCCTTGAAAGAGACCCAGTACTTC
. TRBJ1-2 TRBV28 . CASSRTQGSYGYTF TGTGCCAGCAGCCGCACTCAGGGGTCCTATGGCTACACCTTC
many TRBJ2-7 TRBV20-1 TRBD2 CSARDILAGVIHEQYF TGCAGTGCTAGGGACATACTAGCGGGAGTGATCCACGAGCAGTACTTC
many TRBJ1-6 TRBV14 . CASSQDLGSPLHF TGTGCCAGCAGCCAAGACCTGGGTTCACCCCTCCACTTT